Here is one T cell receptor beta chain with its context. Its antigen remains unidentified. This entry belongs to a study of shared clonotypes between healthy human individuals. At the level of the study: The study enrolled a couple of women and a few men aged 18 to 49. Findings of the study overall: Estimated richness was generally greater in naive than memory subsets.

Under the authors' procedure: Junction-only sequences produced by ImmunoSEQ had no quality scores, so filtering differed. Libraries were prepared by immunoSEQ multiplex PCR; TCRdb keeps only in-frame clonotypes and omits some of them. Clone size and the V and J calls come from that table; the DNA yielded D and trimming. This sample yields about 770,000 clones, of which over 55% are seen a single time; about 1.8% belongs to the top ten. The germline CDR1 and CDR2 sequences are SGHNT and YYREEE (reference sequence). There are 15 residues in the CDR3. V lost 0 bases and J lost 1, with 10 bases in between.

This TCR was sampled from a woman in her twenties or thirties in good health. The chain has TRBV5-4 and TRBJ2-5; perhaps TRBD2 as D (5 bases). The material sequenced was memory CD4+ T cells sorted from blood. As for subset: CD45RA-negative fraction. The CDR3 coding sequence is TGTGCCAGCAGCTTGGGGTCGGGAATCCAAGAGACCCAGTACTTC. As protein: CASSLGSGIQETQYF.